Detailed here is one TCR beta chain. This sample is drawn from a study of T cells in localized non-small cell lung cancer. Some clones are missing from TCRdb's copy, which holds only in-frame ones; the method was immunoSEQ multiplex PCR. The sample includes 58,000 or so clones, around 90% of them seen just once. The CDR3 is 16 residues long. The ends were cut back, 3 bases at V and 9 bases at J, with 24 bases in the middle. CDR1 and CDR2 (germline): MDHEN, SYDVKM. The source is a woman aged 40-75 years with stage I lung adenocarcinoma. This rearrangement joins TRBV28 to TRBJ2-7, with D possibly being TRBD1 (6 bases). Material: peripheral blood, obtained before any cancer treatment. The CDR3 region is CASSFPTGAYSLGQYF. The CDR3 region has the DNA TGTGCCAGCAGTTTCCCGACAGGAGCTTACTCCTTGGGGCAGTACTTC.